This is a list of T cell receptor beta chains from one sample in a study of Graves' ophthalmopathy and Graves' hyperthyroidism. TCRdb processed the multiplex PCR reads anew with MiXCR; each CDR3 protein has one entry. The data hold 350,000 to 400,000 distinct CDR3 sequences, with 15% to 20% observed a single time. Sample: peripheral blood. The receptors stem from a woman aged 18-29 years with Graves' ophthalmopathy. Each CDR3 is given with its conserved first and last residue. The D gene is left open where the match is weak. Size is stated for part of the rows, as once, few or many counts, or as a class when the clone is expanded.

clone_size d_call j_call v_call cdr3_aa cdr3_nt
few TRBD1 TRBJ2-7 TRBV6-1 CATYRGINEQYF TGTGCCACCTACAGGGGAATTAACGAGCAGTACTTC
many TRBD2 TRBJ2-3 TRBV6-2/TRBV6-3 CASSPTSGRANTQYF TGTGCCAGCAGTCCGACTAGCGGGAGGGCTAATACGCAGTATTTT
many NA TRBJ1-1 TRBV30 CAWSTGRTLNTEAFF TGTGCCTGGAGTACAGGGAGGACTTTGAACACTGAAGCTTTCTTT
many NA TRBJ1-1 TRBV10-3 CAIGDMGTEAFF TGTGCCATCGGTGATATGGGCACTGAAGCTTTCTTT
many NA TRBJ1-5 TRBV6-2/TRBV6-3 CASSYPSLRGNQPQHF TGTGCCAGCAGTTACCCCTCCCTACGGGGCAATCAGCCCCAGCATTTT
many NA TRBJ2-4 TRBV30 CAWSPTAGAKNIQYF TGTGCCTGGTCACCGACGGCAGGGGCCAAAAACATTCAGTACTTC
many NA TRBJ1-5 TRBV7-2 CASSSGQFSNQPQHF TGTGCCAGCAGCAGCGGACAGTTTAGCAATCAGCCCCAGCATTTT
many NA TRBJ2-7 TRBV6-2/TRBV6-3 CASVGGISEQYF TGTGCCAGCGTAGGGGGGATAAGCGAGCAGTACTTC
many NA TRBJ2-5 TRBV6-5 CASSLGLVRGETQYF TGTGCCAGCAGTTTGGGGCTTGTGCGAGGAGAGACCCAGTACTTC
NA TRBD1 TRBJ1-5 TRBV4-2 CASSHMAGGPSGYSNQPQHF TGTGCCAGCAGCCACATGGCAGGGGGCCCCTCCGGGTATAGCAATCAGCCCCAGCATTTT
many NA TRBJ2-5 TRBV4-1 CASSQEFSGRGEETQYF TGCGCCAGCAGCCAAGAGTTCAGTGGCAGGGGTGAGGAGACCCAGTACTTC
many NA TRBJ1-1 TRBV28 CASSEQANTEAFF TGTGCCAGCAGCGAACAGGCGAACACTGAAGCTTTCTTT
many TRBD1 TRBJ2-7 TRBV11-2 CASSSGQFLEQYF TGTGCCAGCAGCTCGGGACAGTTCCTCGAGCAGTACTTC
many NA TRBJ1-1 TRBV12-3/TRBV12-4 CASSLYSENTEAFF TGTGCCAGCAGTTTATACAGCGAGAACACTGAAGCTTTCTTT
many NA TRBJ2-2 TRBV28 CASSFHFGELFF TGTGCCAGCAGTTTCCACTTCGGGGAGCTGTTTTTT
few NA TRBJ1-2 TRBV4-3 CASSQVDSGIGYTF TGCGCCAGCAGCCAAGTCGACAGCGGGATCGGCTACACCTTC
many NA TRBJ2-2 TRBV28 CASSGARHTGELFF TGTGCCAGCTCGGGAGCTCGTCACACCGGGGAGCTGTTTTTT
NA TRBD1 TRBJ1-6 TRBV6-1 CASSDRQGNSPLHF TGTGCCAGCAGTGATCGACAGGGGAATTCACCCCTCCACTTT
many NA TRBJ1-3 TRBV15 CATSRGSLSGNTIYF TGTGCCACCAGCCGAGGGAGCCTCTCTGGAAACACCATATATTTT
once TRBD2 TRBJ2-7 TRBV25-1 CASSEYRTSHEQYF TGTGCCAGCAGTGAATATAGGACTAGTCACGAGCAGTACTTC
many NA TRBJ2-7 TRBV11-2 CASSLGAVSYEQYF TGTGCCAGCAGCTTAGGAGCAGTATCCTACGAGCAGTACTTC